This entry is about one T cell receptor beta chain. CDR1 and CDR2 (germline): LNHDA, SQIVND (reference sequence). The V and J ends lost 4 bases and 1 base respectively, with 8 bases between them. This CDR3 has 13 amino acids. The sample originates from a study of low-dose radiotherapy and immunotherapy resistance in tumors. Study at large: Intravenous nivolumab 240 mg every two weeks plus ipilimumab 1 mg/kg every six weeks was given to patients.

Alpha and beta chains were covered, as first-strand cDNA relied on TRAV- and TRBV-specific primers. Amplification of TCRs used a constant-region primer and V-primer adapter for about 19 PCR cycles. TCRdb reprocessed the reads with MiXCR, giving one entry per CDR3 protein. The data hold 10,000 to 15,000 distinct CDR3 sequences, with roughly 80% observed a single time. This chain links TRBV19 with TRBJ2-7; D perhaps matches TRBD2 (5 bases). The receptor was derived from a human donor with advanced metastatic prostate, ovarian, gallbladder or colorectal cancer (not recorded which). This table probably holds off-target reads from a library built for another chain. CDR3 loop: CASSRTRSYEQYF. DNA of the CDR3: TGTGCCAGTAGTAGGACTCGGTCCTACGAGCAGTACTTC.